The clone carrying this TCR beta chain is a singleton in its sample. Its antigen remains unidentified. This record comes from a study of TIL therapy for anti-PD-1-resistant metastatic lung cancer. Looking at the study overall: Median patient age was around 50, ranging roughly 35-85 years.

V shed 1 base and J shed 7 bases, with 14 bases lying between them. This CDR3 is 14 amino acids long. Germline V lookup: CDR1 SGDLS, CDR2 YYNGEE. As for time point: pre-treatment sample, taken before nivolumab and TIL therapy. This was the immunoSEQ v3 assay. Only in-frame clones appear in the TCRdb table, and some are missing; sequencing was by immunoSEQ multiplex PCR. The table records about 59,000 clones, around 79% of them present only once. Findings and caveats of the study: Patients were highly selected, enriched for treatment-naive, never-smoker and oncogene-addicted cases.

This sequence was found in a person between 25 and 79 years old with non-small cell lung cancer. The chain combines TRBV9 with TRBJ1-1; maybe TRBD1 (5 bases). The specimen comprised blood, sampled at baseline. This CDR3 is CASSVSGGRSEAFF. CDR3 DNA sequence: TGTGCCAGCAGCGTATCCGGGGGGAGGAGTGAAGCTTTCTTT.